Here is one T cell receptor (beta chain) with its context. With V trimmed by 4 bases and J by 3 bases, 12 bases remained unmatched. Germline V gives CDR1 SGHVS, CDR2 FNYEAQ. This CDR3 has 16 amino acids. The data were obtained in a study of cytomegalovirus exposure and HLA in healthy donors. Primers included in the PCR were 60 Vbeta and 13 Jbeta primers. Generated by immunoSEQ multiplex PCR, the TCRdb table keeps only in-frame clones and is missing some. The profile shows around 230,000 clones, 78% of them singletons. Sequenced input: PBMCs. The chain has TRBV7-6 and TRBJ2-7; TRBD1 aligns across 7 bases. The sequence derives from a boy under 18 in good health and CMV-seronegative. The CDR3 here is CASSSEKTGLNYEQYF. CDR3 in DNA: TGTGCCAGCAGCTCCGAAAAGACAGGGCTTAACTACGAGCAGTACTTC.